This T cell receptor beta chain was recorded in a study of blood T cells in healthy people across ages. Study-level points and caveats: TCR beta diversity tracked closely with naive T cell percentage. Comparison with aged donors showed that long-lived donors had more naive CD4+ cells and higher diversity.

Comment on this clonotype: The antigen is unknown.

Sample-barcoded 5' priming and a J-beta primer mix drove a second PCR of 7 to 11 cycles. TCRdb redid the calling of the 5' RACE reads with MiXCR, one entry per CDR3 protein. The table lists some 750,000 distinct CDR3 sequences, 22% of them singletons, with about 20% in the top ten. Total RNA, at least 5.5 micrograms per sample, came from PBMCs. What was sequenced was blood. The clonotype was recovered from a man aged 65-85 years in good health.

CDR3 protein: CASSEGQAWETQYF. The CDR3 nucleotides are TGCGCCAGCAGTGAAGGACAGGCTTGGGAGACCCAGTACTTC. The chain couples TRBV5-1 to TRBJ2-5; 7 bases agree with TRBD1. This CDR3 has 14 amino acids. Trimming took 5 bases from V and 5 from J; bases not matched to a gene: 9. CDR1 and CDR2 from the germline V gene are SGHRS and YFSETQ. The full variable domain, with the rest looked up from reference TRBV5-1 and TRBJ2-5, is KAGVTQTPRYLIKTRGQQVTLSCSPISGHRSVSWYQQTPGQGLQFLFEYFSETQRNKGNFPGRFSGRQFSNSRSEMNVSTLELGDSALYLCASSEGQAWETQYFGPGTRLLVL.